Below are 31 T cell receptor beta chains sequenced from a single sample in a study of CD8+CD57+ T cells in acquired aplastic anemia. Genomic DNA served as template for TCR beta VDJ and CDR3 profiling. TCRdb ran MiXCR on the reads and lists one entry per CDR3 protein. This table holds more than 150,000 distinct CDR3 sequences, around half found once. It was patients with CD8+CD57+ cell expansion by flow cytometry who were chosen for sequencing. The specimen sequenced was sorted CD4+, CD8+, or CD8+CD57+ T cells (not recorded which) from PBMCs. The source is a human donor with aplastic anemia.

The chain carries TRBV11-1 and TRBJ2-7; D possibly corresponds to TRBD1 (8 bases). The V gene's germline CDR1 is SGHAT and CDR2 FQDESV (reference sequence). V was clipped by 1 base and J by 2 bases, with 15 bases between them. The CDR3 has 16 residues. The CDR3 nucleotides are TGTGCCAGCAGCTTAGGGGGGGGACAGGCCACCTACGAGCAGTACTTC. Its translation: CASSLGGGQATYEQYF.

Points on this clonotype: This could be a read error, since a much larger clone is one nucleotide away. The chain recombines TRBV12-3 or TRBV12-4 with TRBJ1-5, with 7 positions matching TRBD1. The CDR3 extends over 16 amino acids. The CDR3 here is CASRLQGRMGNQPQHF. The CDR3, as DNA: TGTGCCAGCCGTTTACAGGGGAGAATGGGCAATCAGCCCCAGCATTTT.

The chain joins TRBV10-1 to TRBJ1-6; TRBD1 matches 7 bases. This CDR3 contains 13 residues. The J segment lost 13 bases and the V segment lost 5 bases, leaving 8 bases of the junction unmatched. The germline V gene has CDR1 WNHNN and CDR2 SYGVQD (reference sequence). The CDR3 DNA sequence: TGCGCCAGCAGTAGGGACAGCGGTTATCCCCTCCACTTT. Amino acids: CASSRDSGYPLHF.

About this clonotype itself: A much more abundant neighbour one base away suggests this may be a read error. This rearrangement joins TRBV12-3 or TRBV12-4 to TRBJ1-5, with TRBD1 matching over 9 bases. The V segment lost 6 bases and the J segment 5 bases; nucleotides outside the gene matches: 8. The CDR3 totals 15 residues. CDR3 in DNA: TGTGCCAGCAGCTTGGACAGGGGTGGCGATCAGCCCCAGCATTTT. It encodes CASSLDRGGDQPQHF.

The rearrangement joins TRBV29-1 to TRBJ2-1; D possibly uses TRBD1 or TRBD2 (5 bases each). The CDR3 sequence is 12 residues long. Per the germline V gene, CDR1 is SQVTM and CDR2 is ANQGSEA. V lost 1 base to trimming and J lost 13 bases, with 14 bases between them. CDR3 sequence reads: CSVEGSRGEQFF. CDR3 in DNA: TGCAGCGTTGAAGGGTCCCGGGGCGAACAGTTCTTC.

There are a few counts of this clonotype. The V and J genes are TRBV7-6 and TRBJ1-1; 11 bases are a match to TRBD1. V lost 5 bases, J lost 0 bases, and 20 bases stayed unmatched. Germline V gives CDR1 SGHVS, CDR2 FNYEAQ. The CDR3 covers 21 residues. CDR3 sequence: CASSPKPGTGGNTDLNTEAFF. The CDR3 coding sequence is TGTGCCAGCAGCCCCAAACCCGGGACAGGGGGAAACACCGACCTGAACACTGAAGCTTTCTTT.

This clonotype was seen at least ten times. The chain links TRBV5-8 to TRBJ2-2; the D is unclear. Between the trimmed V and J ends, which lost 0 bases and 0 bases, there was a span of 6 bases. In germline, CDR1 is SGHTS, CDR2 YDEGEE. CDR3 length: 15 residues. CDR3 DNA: TGTGCCAGCAGCTTGGAAAGAACGAACACCGGGGAGCTGTTTTTT. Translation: CASSLERTNTGELFF.

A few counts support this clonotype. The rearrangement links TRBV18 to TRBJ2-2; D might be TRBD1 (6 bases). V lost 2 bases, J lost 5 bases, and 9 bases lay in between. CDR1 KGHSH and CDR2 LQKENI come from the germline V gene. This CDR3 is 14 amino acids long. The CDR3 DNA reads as TGTGCCAGCTCACCAGCAACAGGGACCGGGGAGCTGTTTTTT. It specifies CASSPATGTGELFF.

DNA of the CDR3: TGCAGTGCTCTTAAGGACCTGGCCTACGAGCAGTACTTC. It codes for CSALKDLAYEQYF. This chain connects TRBV20-1 to TRBJ2-7; no reliable D call. The CDR3 extends over 13 amino acids. The V gene's germline CDR1 is DFQATT and CDR2 SNEGSKA (reference sequence). Trimming cost V 5 bases and J 2 bases, with 13 bases left between them.

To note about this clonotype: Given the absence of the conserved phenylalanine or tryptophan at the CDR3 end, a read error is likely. CDR3 sequence reads: CASRAELSGNTIYS. The CDR3 coding sequence is TGTGCCAGCCGGGCCGAACTCTCGGGAAACACCATATATTCT. This chain connects TRBV9 to TRBJ1-3; D uncertain. V lost 7 bases to trimming and J lost 4 bases, with 15 bases between them. This CDR3 is 14 amino acids long. CDR1 and CDR2 (germline): SGDLS, YYNGEE.

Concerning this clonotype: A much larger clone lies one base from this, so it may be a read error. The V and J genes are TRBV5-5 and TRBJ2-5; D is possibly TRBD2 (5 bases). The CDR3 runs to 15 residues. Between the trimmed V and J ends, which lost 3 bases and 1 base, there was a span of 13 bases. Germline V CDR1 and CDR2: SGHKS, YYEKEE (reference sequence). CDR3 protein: CASSSGESPQETQYF. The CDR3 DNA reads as TGTGCCAGCAGCTCCGGGGAGAGCCCCCAAGAGACCCAGTACTTC.

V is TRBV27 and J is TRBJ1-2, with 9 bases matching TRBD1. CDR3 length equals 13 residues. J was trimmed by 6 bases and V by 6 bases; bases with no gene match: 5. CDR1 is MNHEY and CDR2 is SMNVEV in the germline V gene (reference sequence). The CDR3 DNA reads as TGTGCCAGCAGGCAAGGGACAGGGAATGGCTACACCTTC. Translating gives CASRQGTGNGYTF.

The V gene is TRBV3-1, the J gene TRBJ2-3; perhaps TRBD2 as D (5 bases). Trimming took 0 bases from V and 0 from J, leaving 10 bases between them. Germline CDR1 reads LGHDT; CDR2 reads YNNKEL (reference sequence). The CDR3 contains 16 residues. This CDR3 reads CASSQDRRGSTDTQYF. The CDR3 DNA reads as TGTGCCAGCAGCCAAGATCGTAGAGGGAGCACAGATACGCAGTATTTT.

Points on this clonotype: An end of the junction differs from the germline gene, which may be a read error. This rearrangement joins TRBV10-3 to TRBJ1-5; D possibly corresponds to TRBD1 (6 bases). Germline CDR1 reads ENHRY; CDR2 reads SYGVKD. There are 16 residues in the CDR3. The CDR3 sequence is CASSYGQSYSSQPQHF. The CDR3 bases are TGTGCCAGCAGTTACGGACAGTCCTATAGCAGTCAGCCCCAGCATTTT.

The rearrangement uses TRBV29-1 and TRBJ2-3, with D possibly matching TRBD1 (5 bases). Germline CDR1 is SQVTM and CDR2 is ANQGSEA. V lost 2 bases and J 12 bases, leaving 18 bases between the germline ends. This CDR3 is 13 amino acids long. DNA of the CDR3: TGCAGCGTTGAACAGGGTACACCCCACCACCAGTATTTT. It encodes CSVEQGTPHHQYF.

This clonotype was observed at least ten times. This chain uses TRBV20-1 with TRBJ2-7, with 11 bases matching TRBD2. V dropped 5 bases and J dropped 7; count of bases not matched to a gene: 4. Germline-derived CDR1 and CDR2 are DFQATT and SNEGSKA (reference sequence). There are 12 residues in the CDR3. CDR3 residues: CSAQGLAGEQYV. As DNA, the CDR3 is TGCAGTGCTCAAGGACTAGCGGGTGAGCAGTACGTC.

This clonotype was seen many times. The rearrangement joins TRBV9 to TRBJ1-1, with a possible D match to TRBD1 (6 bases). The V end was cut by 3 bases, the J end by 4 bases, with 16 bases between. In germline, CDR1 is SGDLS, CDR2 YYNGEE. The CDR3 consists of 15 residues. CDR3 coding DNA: TGTGCCAGCAGCGAGGGGGTCCTCGGGGCCACTGAAGCTTTCTTT. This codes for CASSEGVLGATEAFF.

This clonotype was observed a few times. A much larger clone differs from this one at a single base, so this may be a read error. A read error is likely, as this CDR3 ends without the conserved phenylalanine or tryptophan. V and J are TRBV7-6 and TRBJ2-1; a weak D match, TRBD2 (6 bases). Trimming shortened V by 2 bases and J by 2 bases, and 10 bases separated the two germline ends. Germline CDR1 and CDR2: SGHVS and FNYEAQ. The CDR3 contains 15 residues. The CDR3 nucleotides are TGTGCCAGCAGCTTATTAGCGGATACCTACAATGAGCAGTTCCTC. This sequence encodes CASSLLADTYNEQFL.

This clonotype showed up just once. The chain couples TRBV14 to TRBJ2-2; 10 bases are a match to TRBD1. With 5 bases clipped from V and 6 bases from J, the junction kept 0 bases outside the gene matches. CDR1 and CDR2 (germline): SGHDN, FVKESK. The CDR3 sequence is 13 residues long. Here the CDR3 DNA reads TGTGCCAGCAGCGGACAGGGGGCCGGGGAGCTGTTTTTT. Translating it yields CASSGQGAGELFF.

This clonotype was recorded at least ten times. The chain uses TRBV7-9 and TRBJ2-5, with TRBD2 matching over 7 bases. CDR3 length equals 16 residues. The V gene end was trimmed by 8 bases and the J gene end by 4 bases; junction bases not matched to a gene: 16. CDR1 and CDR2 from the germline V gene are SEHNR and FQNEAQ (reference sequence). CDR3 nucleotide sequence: TGTGCCAGCGGGGTGGTTTTGCGGGAGAGAACAGAGACCCAGTACTTC. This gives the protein CASGVVLRERTETQYF. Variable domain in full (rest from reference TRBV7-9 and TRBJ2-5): DTGVSQNPRHKITKRGQNVTFRCDPISEHNRLYWYRQTLGQGPEFLTYFQNEAQLEKSRLLSDRFSAERPKGSFSTLEIQRTEQGDSAMYLCASGVVLRERTETQYFGPGTRLLVL.

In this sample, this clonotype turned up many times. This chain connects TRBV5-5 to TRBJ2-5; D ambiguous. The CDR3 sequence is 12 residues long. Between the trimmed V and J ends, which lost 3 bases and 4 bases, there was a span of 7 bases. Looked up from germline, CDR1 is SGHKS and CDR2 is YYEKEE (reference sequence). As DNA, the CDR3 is TGTGCCAGCAGCTCAGGAAGAGAGACCCAGTACTTC. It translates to CASSSGRETQYF.

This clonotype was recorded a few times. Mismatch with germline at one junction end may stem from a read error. The CDR3 loop reads CASSIIRGQGSFLAKNIQHF. The CDR3 nucleotides read TGTGCCAGTAGTATTATTAGGGGACAGGGATCTTTCCTAGCCAAAAACATTCAGCACTTC. This chain links TRBV19 with TRBJ2-4, with 9 bases that match TRBD1. The CDR3 runs to 20 residues. Germline loops: CDR1 LNHDA, CDR2 SQIVND (reference sequence).

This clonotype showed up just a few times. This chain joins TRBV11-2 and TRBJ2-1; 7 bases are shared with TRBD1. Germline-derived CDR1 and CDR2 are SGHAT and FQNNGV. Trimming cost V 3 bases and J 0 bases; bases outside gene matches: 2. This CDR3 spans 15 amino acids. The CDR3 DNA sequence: TGTGCCAGCAGCTTTGGGGACAGCTCCTACAATGAGCAGTTCTTC. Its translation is CASSFGDSSYNEQFF.

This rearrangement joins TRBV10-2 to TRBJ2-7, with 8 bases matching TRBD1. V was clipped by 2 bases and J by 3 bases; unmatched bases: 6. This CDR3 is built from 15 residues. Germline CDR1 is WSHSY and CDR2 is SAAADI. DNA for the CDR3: TGCGCCAGCAGTGAGCTAGAACAGGGGGGCTACGAGCAGTACTTC. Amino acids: CASSELEQGGYEQYF.

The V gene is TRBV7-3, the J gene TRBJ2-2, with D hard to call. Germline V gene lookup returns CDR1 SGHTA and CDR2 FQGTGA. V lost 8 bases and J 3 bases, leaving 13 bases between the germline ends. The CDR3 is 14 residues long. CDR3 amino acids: CASGRTDDTGELFF. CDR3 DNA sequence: TGTGCCAGCGGACGGACGGACGACACCGGGGAGCTGTTTTTT. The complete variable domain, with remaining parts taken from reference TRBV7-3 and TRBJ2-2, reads GAGVSQTPSNKVTEKGKYVELRCDPISGHTALYWYRQSLGQGPEFLIYFQGTGAADDSGLPNDRFFAVRPEGSVSTLKIQRTERGDSAVYLCASGRTDDTGELFFGEGSRLTVL.

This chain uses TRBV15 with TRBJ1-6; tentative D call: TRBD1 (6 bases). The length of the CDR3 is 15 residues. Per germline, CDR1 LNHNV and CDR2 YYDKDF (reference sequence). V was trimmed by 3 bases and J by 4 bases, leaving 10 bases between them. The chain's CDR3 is CATSSAGQYNSPLHF. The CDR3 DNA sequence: TGTGCCACCAGCAGCGCCGGACAGTATAATTCACCCCTCCACTTT.

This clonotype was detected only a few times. The CDR3 here is CASSEGSTQYF. The CDR3 DNA reads as TGCGCCAGCAGTGAGGGGAGTACGCAGTATTTT. This chain uses TRBV10-2 with TRBJ2-3, with D perhaps matching TRBD2 (5 bases). This CDR3 spans 11 amino acids. Germline assignment: CDR1 WSHSY and CDR2 SAAADI. V was clipped by 2 bases and J by 8 bases, with 5 bases between them.

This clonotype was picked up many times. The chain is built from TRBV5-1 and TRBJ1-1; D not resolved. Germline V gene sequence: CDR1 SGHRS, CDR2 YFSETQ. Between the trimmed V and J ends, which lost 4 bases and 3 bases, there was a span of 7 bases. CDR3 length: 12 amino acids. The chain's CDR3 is CASSTGDTEAFF. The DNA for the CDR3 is TGCGCCAGCAGCACCGGGGACACTGAAGCTTTCTTT.

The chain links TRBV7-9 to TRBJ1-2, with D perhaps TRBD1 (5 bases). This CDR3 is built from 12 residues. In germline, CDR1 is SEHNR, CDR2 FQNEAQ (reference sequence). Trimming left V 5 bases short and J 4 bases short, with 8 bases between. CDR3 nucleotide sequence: TGTGCCAGCAGCCATGGGACCTATGGCTACACCTTC. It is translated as CASSHGTYGYTF.

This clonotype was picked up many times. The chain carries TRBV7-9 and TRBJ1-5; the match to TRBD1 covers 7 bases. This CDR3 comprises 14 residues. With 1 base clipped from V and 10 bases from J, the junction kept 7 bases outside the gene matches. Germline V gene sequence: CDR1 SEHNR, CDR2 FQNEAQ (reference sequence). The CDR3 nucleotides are TGTGCCAGCAGCTTAGGCAAACAGGGGAGTCCCCAGCATTTT. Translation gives CASSLGKQGSPQHF.

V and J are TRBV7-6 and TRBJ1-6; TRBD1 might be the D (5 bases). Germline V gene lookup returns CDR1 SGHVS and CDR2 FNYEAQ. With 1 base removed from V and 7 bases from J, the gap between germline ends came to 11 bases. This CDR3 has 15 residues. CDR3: CASSLVGTGNSPLHF. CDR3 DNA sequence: TGTGCCAGCAGCTTAGTTGGGACGGGAAATTCACCCCTCCACTTT. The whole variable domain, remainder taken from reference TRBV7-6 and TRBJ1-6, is GAGVSQSPRYKVTKRGQDVALRCDPISGHVSLYWYRQALGQGPEFLTYFNYEAQQDKSGLPNDRFSAERPEGSISTLTIQRTEQRDSAMYRCASSLVGTGNSPLHFGNGTRLTVT.